The 9 T cell receptor beta chains presented below share a single source sample, sequenced in a study of early T cells in non-severe SARS-CoV-2 infection. Each CDR3 protein gets one entry after TCRdb re-called the 5' RACE reads with MiXCR. The sample gives approximately 64,000 distinct CDR3 sequences, 20% to 25% of which show up once; approximately 15% is in the top ten. This specimen was whole blood, taken at baseline. Receptors were obtained from an adult who was a healthcare worker with PCR-confirmed SARS-CoV-2 infection or an uninfected control (not recorded which).

This rearrangement joins TRBV18 to TRBJ2-1; D is undetermined. The CDR3 sequence is 13 residues long. Trimming cost V 6 bases and J 6 bases, with 12 bases left between them. Germline-derived CDR1 and CDR2 are KGHSH and LQKENI. CDR3 nucleotide sequence: TGTGCCAGCTCCCCAGAAGTTGTCAATGAGCAGTTCTTC. This codes for CASSPEVVNEQFF.

This clonotype was counted at least ten times. This chain joins TRBV7-9 and TRBJ2-5; the D call may be TRBD1 or TRBD2 (6 bases each). With 5 bases removed from V and 5 bases from J, the gap between germline ends came to 15 bases. Germline values: CDR1 SEHNR, CDR2 FQNEAQ (reference sequence). The CDR3 spans 14 residues. The CDR3 protein is CASSPTRGAETQYF. The CDR3 DNA is TGTGCCAGCAGCCCAACAAGGGGGGCTGAGACCCAGTACTTC.

The chain uses TRBV2 and TRBJ2-5; D perhaps matches TRBD2 (6 bases). CDR3 size: 14 residues. The germline gives CDR1 SNHLY, CDR2 FYNNEI. V was pared by 6 bases and J by 4 bases, with 15 bases between. The CDR3 sequence is CASRGLPEGETQYF. The CDR3 DNA is TGTGCCAGCAGGGGACTCCCGGAGGGAGAGACCCAGTACTTC. The full variable domain, with the rest looked up from reference TRBV2 and TRBJ2-5, is EPEVTQTPSHQVTQMGQEVILRCVPISNHLYFYWYRQILGQKVEFLVSFYNNEISEKSEIFDDQFSVERPDGSNFTLKIRSTKLEDSAMYFCASRGLPEGETQYFGPGTRLLVL.

The rearrangement links TRBV13 to TRBJ1-6, with D uncertain. This CDR3 contains 13 residues. V gave up 4 bases and J gave up 7 bases, with 8 bases separating them. Germline CDR1 reads PRHDT; CDR2 reads FYEKMQ (reference sequence). CDR3 protein: CASSSTRNSPLHF. The CDR3 bases are TGTGCCAGCAGCTCCACCCGGAATTCACCCCTCCACTTT.

This clonotype was recorded a few times. The chain is built from TRBV9 and TRBJ2-3; D is uncertain. V gave up 0 bases and J gave up 0 bases, with 14 bases separating them. Germline assignment: CDR1 SGDLS and CDR2 YYNGEE. This CDR3 is built from 17 residues. The CDR3 DNA reads TGTGCCAGCAGCGTAGGCGGCGCGTTTTTGAGCACAGATACGCAGTATTTT. It translates to CASSVGGAFLSTDTQYF.

This clonotype was seen a few times. The V and J genes are TRBV28 and TRBJ2-3; tentative D call: TRBD2 (6 bases). The V gene lost 9 bases and the J gene lost 6 bases, with 19 bases spanning the gap. Germline loops: CDR1 MDHEN, CDR2 SYDVKM. This CDR3 contains 14 residues. The CDR3 region has the DNA TGTGCCAGTTGGGACTTTTTACGGGCCGATACGCAGTATTTT. Protein sequence: CASWDFLRADTQYF.

The chain couples TRBV6-5 to TRBJ2-1; tentatively, D is TRBD1 (6 bases). The germline gives CDR1 MNHEY, CDR2 SVGAGI. CDR3 size: 15 residues. V was clipped by 9 bases and J by 0 bases, with 15 bases between them. CDR3 region: CASGVDRNSYNEQFF. CDR3 coding DNA: TGTGCCAGTGGCGTGGACAGAAACTCCTACAATGAGCAGTTCTTC.

This clonotype occurred a few times. The chain uses TRBV20-1 and TRBJ2-5; weak D call: TRBD2 (7 bases). CDR3 length equals 12 residues. V was pared by 6 bases and J by 9 bases, with 17 bases between. CDR1 is DFQATT, CDR2 SNEGSKA, per germline (reference sequence). The chain's CDR3 is CSARGGWEPQYF. The CDR3, as DNA: TGCAGTGCGAGGGGGGGCTGGGAGCCCCAGTACTTC.

This clonotype occurred many times. The rearrangement uses TRBV3-1 and TRBJ2-3; possible D gene TRBD2, 5 bases. The ends were cut back, 5 bases at V and 2 bases at J, with 8 bases in the middle. Per the germline V gene, CDR1 is LGHDT and CDR2 is YNNKEL (reference sequence). The CDR3 spans 13 residues. In nucleotides, the CDR3 is TGTGCCAGCAGCATGCGGGCCACAGATACGCAGTATTTT. Protein product: CASSMRATDTQYF.